The 12 T cell receptor beta chains in this list originate from one sample, sequenced in a study of spatial heterogeneity in lung cancer. MiXCR was run by TCRdb on the 5' RACE reads, yielding one entry per CDR3 protein. The sample yields roughly 28,000 distinct CDR3 sequences, around 8.4% seen once. This sample's time point: sample taken at primary tumor resection. Whole RNA came from tumor, nontumor lung or frozen PBMC and was sequenced without being sorted. The material sequenced was PBMCs, taken at surgery. The origin of the receptors is a female donor with early-stage non-small cell lung cancer.

This clonotype was seen only a few times. The rearrangement links TRBV19 to TRBJ2-6, with D tentatively TRBD1 (6 bases). The CDR3 has 16 amino acids. Trimming stripped 3 bases from V and 2 bases from J, with 11 bases between. Germline V gene data show CDR1 as LNHDA and CDR2 as SQIVND (reference sequence). This chain's CDR3 is CASSIARGTGANVLTF. In DNA, the CDR3 is TGTGCCAGTAGTATTGCCAGGGGAACTGGGGCCAACGTCCTGACTTTC.

In its sample, this clonotype ranks as medium-sized. The chain has TRBV7-2 and TRBJ2-3; 7 nucleotides agree with TRBD2. V shed 2 bases and J 2 bases; nucleotides not matched to a gene: 7. CDR1 and CDR2 (germline): SGHTA, FQGNSA. This CDR3 contains 16 residues. The CDR3 reads CASSLKASGFTDTQYF. The CDR3 DNA reads TGTGCCAGCAGCTTAAAGGCTAGCGGCTTCACAGATACGCAGTATTTT.

This clonotype was seen many times. The J gene is TRBJ2-7, the V gene TRBV6-5; 16 nucleotides match TRBD2. Germline assignment: CDR1 MNHEY and CDR2 SVGAGI. Trimming cost V 4 bases and J 6 bases; bases outside gene matches: 12. The CDR3 is 18 amino acids. For the CDR3, the DNA is TGTGCCAGCAGTTCCCCGGGACTAGCGGGAGGGCCGTTAGGCGAGCAGTACTTC. Amino acids: CASSSPGLAGGPLGEQYF.

The J gene is TRBJ1-1, the V gene TRBV18; 8 nucleotides align to TRBD1. V dropped 1 base and J dropped 5; count of bases not matched to a gene: 9. The germline CDR1 and CDR2 sequences are KGHSH and LQKENI. The CDR3 has 16 amino acids. CDR3 sequence reads: CASSPRSPQGGTEAFF. The CDR3, as DNA: TGTGCCAGCTCACCACGCAGCCCACAGGGGGGGACTGAAGCTTTCTTT.

This clonotype was detected many times. This chain links TRBV20-1 with TRBJ2-3; D is uncertain. Per germline, CDR1 DFQATT and CDR2 SNEGSKA (reference sequence). Trimming took off 0 bases at V and 0 bases at J, with 7 bases between the two ends. The CDR3 has 14 amino acids. CDR3 sequence (DNA): TGCAGTGCTAGAGATCTCACTAGCACAGATACGCAGTATTTT. Translating it yields CSARDLTSTDTQYF.

This clonotype was observed at least ten times. The CDR3, as DNA: TGCGCCAGCAGCCCGGTTGCCGGCCGGCCGGGACGGGCAAATTCACCCCTCCACTTT. Its translation: CASSPVAGRPGRANSPLHF. The V and J genes are TRBV5-1 and TRBJ1-6, with D perhaps matching TRBD1 (5 bases). The ends were cut back, 4 bases at V and 7 bases at J, with 27 bases in the middle. Germline CDR1 and CDR2: SGHRS and YFSETQ. This CDR3 spans 19 amino acids.

There are many counts of this clonotype. The V and J genes are TRBV2 and TRBJ2-3; TRBD2 is a possible D gene (5 bases). V was trimmed by 6 bases and J by 0 bases, leaving 10 bases between them. The CDR3 is made up of 14 amino acids. Germline V gives CDR1 SNHLY, CDR2 FYNNEI. The CDR3 nucleotides read TGTGCCAGCAGCGGGGTCGGGAGCACAGATACGCAGTATTTT. Amino acid sequence: CASSGVGSTDTQYF.

This clonotype was picked up many times. The rearrangement joins TRBV28 to TRBJ1-5; D possibly corresponds to TRBD1 (6 bases). Germline V gives CDR1 MDHEN, CDR2 SYDVKM. The CDR3 is 15 amino acids. The V gene lost 5 bases and the J gene lost 7 bases, with 18 bases spanning the gap. The CDR3 DNA reads TGTGCCAGCAGTACATCACAGGGCCCAAGGCAGCCCCAGCATTTT. It codes for CASSTSQGPRQPQHF.

This clonotype was detected many times. The chain uses TRBV11-2 and TRBJ1-2; TRBD1 is a possible D gene (5 bases). The germline V gene has CDR1 SGHAT and CDR2 FQNNGV. This CDR3 has 14 amino acids. The ends were cut back, 5 bases at V and 4 bases at J, with 14 bases in the middle. CDR3 sequence: CASSVSGFGYGYTF. In nucleotides, the CDR3 is TGTGCCAGCAGCGTATCAGGGTTTGGCTATGGCTACACCTTC.

This clonotype was seen repeatedly, ten times or more. This sequence joins TRBV2 and TRBJ1-5; the D is unclear. V was pared by 5 bases and J by 5 bases, with 7 bases between. Germline V gene data show CDR1 as SNHLY and CDR2 as FYNNEI. This CDR3 spans 12 amino acids. The CDR3 here is CASSSDHQPQHF. CDR3 sequence (DNA): TGTGCCAGCAGTTCCGACCATCAGCCCCAGCATTTT. Drawing the rest from reference TRBV2 and TRBJ1-5, the complete variable domain is EPEVTQTPSHQVTQMGQEVILRCVPISNHLYFYWYRQILGQKVEFLVSFYNNEISEKSEIFDDQFSVERPDGSNFTLKIRSTKLEDSAMYFCASSSDHQPQHFGDGTRLSIL.

The sample holds a few counts of this clonotype. V is TRBV19 and J is TRBJ2-7; TRBD2 aligns across 11 bases. V dropped 6 bases and J dropped 3; count of bases not matched to a gene: 10. This CDR3 contains 16 residues. Per germline, CDR1 LNHDA and CDR2 SQIVND (reference sequence). The CDR3: CASSKIAGGTDYEQYF. CDR3 nucleotides: TGTGCCAGTAGCAAAATAGCGGGAGGGACGGACTACGAGCAGTACTTC.

The chain's CDR3 is CASSDWLDTGELFF. The CDR3 nucleotides are TGTGCCAGTAGTGACTGGCTAGACACCGGGGAGCTGTTTTTT. This rearrangement joins TRBV19 to TRBJ2-2, with D unresolved. Per germline, CDR1 LNHDA and CDR2 SQIVND (reference sequence). The CDR3 totals 14 residues. V gave up 5 bases and J gave up 3 bases, with 10 bases separating them.